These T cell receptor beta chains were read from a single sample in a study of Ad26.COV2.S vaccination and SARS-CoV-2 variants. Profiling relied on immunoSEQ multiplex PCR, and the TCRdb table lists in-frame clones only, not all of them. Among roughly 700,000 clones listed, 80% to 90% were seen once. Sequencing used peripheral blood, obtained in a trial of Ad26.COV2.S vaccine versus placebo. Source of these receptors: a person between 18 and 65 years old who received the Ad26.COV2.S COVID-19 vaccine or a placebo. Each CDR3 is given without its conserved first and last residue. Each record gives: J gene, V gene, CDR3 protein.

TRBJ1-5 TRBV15 ATSRGQGSSNQPQH
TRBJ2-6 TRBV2 ASIGTHGANVLT
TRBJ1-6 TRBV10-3 AISESARSINSPLH
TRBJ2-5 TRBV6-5 ASRRTTQETQY
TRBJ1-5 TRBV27 ASSVDRSNQPQH
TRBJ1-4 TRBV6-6 ASSLSTTNEKLF
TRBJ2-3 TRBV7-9 ASRPPTSGSADTQY
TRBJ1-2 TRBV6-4 ASSDSRGYT
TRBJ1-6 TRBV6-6 ASREEWAGYNSPLH
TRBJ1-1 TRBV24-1 ATSDGGVHTEAF
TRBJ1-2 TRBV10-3 ASRAGQGSHGYT
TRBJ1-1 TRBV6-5 ASSYRSRGTEAF
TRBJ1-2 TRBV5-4 ASSSASSTGTLGYT
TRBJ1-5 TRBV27 ASSPGTGGGNQPQH
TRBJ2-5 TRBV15 ATSREGQETQY
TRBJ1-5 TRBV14 ASSQWRSDRGNNQPQH
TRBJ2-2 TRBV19 ASSQLNTGELF
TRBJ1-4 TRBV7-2 ASSFRGANEKLF
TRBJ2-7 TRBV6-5 ASSYSGTAYEQY
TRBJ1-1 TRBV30 ACTGKGNTEAF
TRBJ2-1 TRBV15 ATSRDLTAAYNEQF
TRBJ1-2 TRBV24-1 ATSDSNSWDGYT
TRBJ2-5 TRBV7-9 ASSSTGTGVATQY
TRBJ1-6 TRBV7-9 ASSSDRGRIASPLH
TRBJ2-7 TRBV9 ASSPIGLNYEQY
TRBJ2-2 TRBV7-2 ASSLTSGTLF
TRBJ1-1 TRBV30 AWSAQGARTEAF
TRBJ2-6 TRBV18 ASSPTGGGANVLT
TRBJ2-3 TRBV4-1 ASSQTRGTDTQY
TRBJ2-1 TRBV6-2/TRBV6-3 ASSYSSGLAGMREQF
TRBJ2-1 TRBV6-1 ASSEARGNEQF
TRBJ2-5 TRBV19 ASSSTGGEETQY
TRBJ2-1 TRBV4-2 ASSQEGWDWNEQF
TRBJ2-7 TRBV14 ASSNGGGRYEQY
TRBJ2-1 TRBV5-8 AAGGAYNEQF
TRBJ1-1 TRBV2 ASSSRGSGTEAF
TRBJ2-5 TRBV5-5 ASSHPGQGVETQY
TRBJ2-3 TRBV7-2 ASSLRRTTDTQY
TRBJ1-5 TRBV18 ASSPMQGIGAQPQH
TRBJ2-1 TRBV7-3 ASSFEAGSYNEQF
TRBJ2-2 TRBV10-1 ASSEPGQGVSGELF
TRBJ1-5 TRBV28 ASYDRGWGQPQH
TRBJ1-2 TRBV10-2 ASSEGLGGYT
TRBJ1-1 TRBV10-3 AISEWGKNTEAF
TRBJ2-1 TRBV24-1 ATRASPGPSEQF
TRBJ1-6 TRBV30 AWRGPSALH
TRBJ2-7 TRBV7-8 ASSLRDSSYEQY
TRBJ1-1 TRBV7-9 ASSSDSTEAF
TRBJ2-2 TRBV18 ASSPPGQGTNTGELF
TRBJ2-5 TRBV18 ASSGQGSGETQY